This T cell receptor beta chain appears in the sequencing data of a study of somatic mutations in cytotoxic T cells in rheumatoid arthritis. Turning to the study itself: Patient blood (approximately 30 ml EDTA) was collected right after diagnosis, preceding any treatment.

Regarding the study as a whole: Within the rheumatoid arthritis patients, CD8+ clonality went up as age increased (Spearman r=0.49). The same was not true of the healthy controls. Antigens targeted by the expanded CD8+ clones were unknown.

Purity of the CD4+ and CD8+ cells, isolated by positive magnetic bead selection, was checked by flow cytometry. Measured with immunoSEQ multiplex PCR; TCRdb has only the in-frame clones, and not every one. Counted here are tens of thousands of clones, about four fifths occurring once; the ten biggest clones make up over 9%. The CDR3 runs to 15 residues. Per the germline V gene, CDR1 is LGHNA and CDR2 is YNFKEQ. V was trimmed by 7 bases and J by 2 bases, leaving 15 bases between them. As for this clone: What it recognizes is unknown.

The TCR sequence derives from an adult with rheumatoid arthritis. Material: CD8+ T cells sorted from blood. The rearrangement joins TRBV4-2 to TRBJ2-1; D call uncertain. The CDR3 DNA reads TGTGCCAGCACTCCCGAGGCCGGAGCCTACAATGAGCAGTTCTTC. This codes for CASTPEAGAYNEQFF.